The next 19 T cell receptor beta chains were all read from a single sample in a study of Graves' ophthalmopathy and Graves' hyperthyroidism. RNA transcripts provided the template for amplifying TCR beta CDR3 regions. RT-PCR with HTBI primers came first, then second-round multiplex PCR. TCRdb passed the multiplex PCR reads through MiXCR, listing each CDR3 protein once. The sample yields some 1.1 million distinct CDR3 sequences, about 38% seen once. Sequenced material: peripheral blood or thyroid tissue (not recorded which). These receptors all stem from an adult man with Graves' hyperthyroidism.

In this sample, this clonotype turned up a few times. The rearrangement joins TRBV6-5 to TRBJ2-5; no firm D call. Trimming stripped 8 bases from V and 5 bases from J, with 15 bases between. Per germline, CDR1 MNHEY and CDR2 SVGAGI. CDR3 length: 13 residues. CDR3 in DNA: TGTGCCAGCGGCCCTAGTAGTTATGAGACCCAGTACTTC. Its protein product is CASGPSSYETQYF.

This clonotype was detected many times. Written as DNA, the CDR3 is TGTGCCAGCAGCTTAGCTAGGGGCCTCTACGAGCAGTACTTC. It yields the protein CASSLARGLYEQYF. The chain uses TRBV11-2 and TRBJ2-7, with a tentative D call TRBD1 (5 bases). Per the germline V gene, CDR1 is SGHAT and CDR2 is FQNNGV. The CDR3 is 14 residues long. With 1 base removed from V and 3 bases from J, the gap between germline ends came to 10 bases. Using reference TRBV11-2 and TRBJ2-7 for the parts outside the CDR3, the full variable domain is EAGVAQSPRYKIIEKRQSVAFWCNPISGHATLYWYQQILGQGPKLLIQFQNNGVVDDSQLPKDRFSAERLKGVDSTLKIQPAKLEDSAVYLCASSLARGLYEQYFGPGTRLTVT.

The rearrangement joins TRBV28 to TRBJ2-5; 12 nucleotides match TRBD2. Trimming at V came to 10 bases and at J to 6 bases, leaving 6 bases not matched to a gene. The CDR3 is made up of 13 amino acids. Per the germline V gene, CDR1 is MDHEN and CDR2 is SYDVKM. CDR3 amino acids: CATLAGGPQTQYF. CDR3 nucleotides: TGTGCCACCCTAGCGGGAGGGCCCCAGACCCAGTACTTC.

This clonotype was counted between two and nine times. Mismatch with germline at one junction end may stem from a read error. This chain connects TRBV7-2 to TRBJ2-6; D may be TRBD2 (6 bases). The CDR3 runs 14 residues. CDR1 and CDR2 (germline): SGHTA, FQGNSA. CDR3 DNA sequence: TGTGCCAGCAGCTCAGGTCGGAGGGCCTACGTCCTGACTTTC. It yields the protein CASSSGRRAYVLTF.

The chain uses TRBV7-9 and TRBJ2-3; D call uncertain. Germline V gives CDR1 SEHNR, CDR2 FQNEAQ (reference sequence). Trimming cost V 1 base and J 0 bases, with 8 bases left between them. The CDR3 has 15 amino acids. The CDR3 nucleotides are TGTGCCAGCAGCTTAGGGGATTCTAGCACAGATACGCAGTATTTT. Amino acid sequence: CASSLGDSSTDTQYF.

The rearrangement links TRBV25-1 to TRBJ2-7, with 11 bases matching TRBD1. Germline V gives CDR1 MGHDK, CDR2 SYGVNS. V was pared by 8 bases and J by 2 bases, with 5 bases of the junction left unmatched. This CDR3 comprises 14 residues. CDR3 in DNA: TGTGCCAGCGGGGTGGGACAGGGGGCCTACGAGCAGTACTTC. This encodes CASGVGQGAYEQYF.

The CDR3 DNA reads TGCGCCAGCAGCCCCGTCCGCAGGGGGGACGACGAGCAGTACTTC. Translation: CASSPVRRGDDEQYF. J is TRBJ2-7 and V is TRBV5-1, with D tentatively TRBD1 (7 bases). CDR1 SGHRS and CDR2 YFSETQ come from the germline V gene. Trimming took 4 bases from V and 5 from J, leaving 19 bases between them. The CDR3 totals 15 residues.

The genes are TRBV29-1 and TRBJ2-7, with TRBD1 matching over 8 bases. The CDR3 is 12 amino acids. The germline V gene encodes CDR1 SQVTM and CDR2 ANQGSEA. Trimming at V came to 8 bases and at J to 6 bases, leaving 9 bases not matched to a gene. The CDR3 region has the DNA TGCAGCTTATGGCAGGGGGCCGGCGAGCAGTACTTC. It yields the protein CSLWQGAGEQYF.

This clonotype appeared many times. The rearrangement links TRBV12-3 or TRBV12-4 to TRBJ1-5; 8 bases agree with TRBD1. The CDR3 contains 11 residues. Unmatched junction bases numbered 5, after V lost 6 bases and J lost 13 bases. CDR3 sequence (DNA): TGTGCCAGCAGCGACGGACAGGGACAGCATTTT. It codes for CASSDGQGQHF.

This chain links TRBV5-1 with TRBJ1-1; 9 positions agree with TRBD1. Trimming removed 4 bases from V and 7 bases from J; junction bases left unmatched: 11. CDR1 SGHRS and CDR2 YFSETQ come from the germline V gene. This CDR3 region has 15 residues. The CDR3 reads CASSNGQGKKGEAFF. The CDR3 bases are TGCGCCAGCAGCAACGGACAGGGGAAGAAAGGTGAAGCTTTCTTT. The full variable domain, with the rest looked up from reference TRBV5-1 and TRBJ1-1, is KAGVTQTPRYLIKTRGQQVTLSCSPISGHRSVSWYQQTPGQGLQFLFEYFSETQRNKGNFPGRFSGRQFSNSRSEMNVSTLELGDSALYLCASSNGQGKKGEAFFGQGTRLTVV.

Many counts were recorded for this clonotype. The chain couples TRBV6-5 to TRBJ2-7; 7 nucleotides agree with TRBD2. This CDR3 contains 14 residues. The V and J ends lost 3 bases and 5 bases, in that order; junction bases with no gene match: 7. Germline CDR1 reads MNHEY; CDR2 reads SVGAGI. CDR3 DNA: TGTGCCAGCAGTTATGGCGGGGGTAGAGACGAGCAGTACTTC. Its translation: CASSYGGGRDEQYF.

On this clonotype: A junction boundary mismatches the germline segment, possibly from a read error. The V and J genes are TRBV7-2 and TRBJ1-4; 11 bases are a match to TRBD1. Germline lookup yields CDR1 SGHTA and CDR2 FQGNSA. CDR3 size: 17 residues. The CDR3 reads CASSQEVWDRGKEKLFF. The CDR3 DNA reads TGCGCCAGCAGCCAAGAAGTGTGGGACAGGGGGAAGGAAAAACTGTTTTTT.

This clonotype was observed many times. The chain is built from TRBV12-3 or TRBV12-4 and TRBJ2-7; 12 bases map to TRBD1. V lost 4 bases, J lost 7 bases, and 8 bases stayed unmatched. This CDR3 comprises 15 residues. The CDR3 loop reads CASSYPGQGAHEQYF. CDR3 coding DNA: TGTGCCAGCAGTTACCCGGGACAGGGGGCGCATGAGCAGTACTTC.

The rearrangement joins TRBV5-1 to TRBJ1-6; possibly TRBD1 for D (5 bases). The CDR3 runs 14 residues. The germline gives CDR1 SGHRS, CDR2 YFSETQ. V was clipped by 0 bases and J by 8 bases, with 9 bases between them. CDR3 residues: CASSLGQMDSPLHF. CDR3 DNA sequence: TGCGCCAGCAGCTTGGGACAGATGGATTCACCCCTCCACTTT.

This sequence joins TRBV7-2 and TRBJ1-4, with 8 bases that match TRBD1. Germline V gene data show CDR1 as SGHTA and CDR2 as FQGNSA. The CDR3 contains 15 residues. The junction had 8 bases not matched to a gene; V was cut back by 5 bases and J by 6 bases. CDR3 in DNA: TGTGCCAGCAGCGCAAACGGACAGGGCGATGAAAAACTGTTTTTT. It is translated as CASSANGQGDEKLFF.

The rearrangement uses TRBV2 and TRBJ1-1, with 7 bases that match TRBD1. Germline V gene sequence: CDR1 SNHLY, CDR2 FYNNEI. The CDR3 runs 15 residues. Losses at the gene ends were 11 bases for V and 5 bases for J; bases not matched to a gene: 17. CDR3 protein: CAGGNFAGQRTEAFF. CDR3 bases: TGTGCCGGGGGGAACTTCGCGGGACAGAGGACTGAAGCTTTCTTT.

V usage is TRBV10-2 and J usage is TRBJ1-1; TRBD1 is a possible D gene (6 bases). CDR1 and CDR2 from the germline V gene are WSHSY and SAAADI. V was clipped by 0 bases and J by 3 bases, with 8 bases between them. The CDR3 length is 14 residues. The CDR3 protein is CASSESRTDTEAFF. CDR3 nucleotides: TGCGCCAGCAGTGAGTCGCGGACAGACACTGAAGCTTTCTTT.

The chain joins TRBV6-6 to TRBJ2-7; D unresolved. The germline V and J ends were trimmed by 2 bases and 5 bases, with 16 bases remaining between them. In germline, CDR1 is MNHNY, CDR2 SVGAGI (reference sequence). The CDR3 is 15 residues long. The CDR3 spells CASSYLTLSFDEQYF. The CDR3 coding sequence is TGTGCCAGCAGTTACCTAACATTATCTTTCGACGAGCAGTACTTC.

For this clonotype: A read error may explain this, as a much larger clone is one base away. The chain is built from TRBV19 and TRBJ2-7; possibly TRBD2 for D (6 bases). Germline loops: CDR1 LNHDA, CDR2 SQIVND (reference sequence). CDR3 length: 13 amino acids. V was trimmed by 5 bases and J by 6 bases, leaving 14 bases between them. The CDR3 DNA is TGTGCCAGTAGTGGACGGGGGAGAGGCGAGCAGTACTTC. This sequence encodes CASSGRGRGEQYF.